These T cell receptor beta chains were read from a single sample in a study of cytomegalovirus exposure and HLA in healthy donors. The assay was immunoSEQ multiplex PCR, and TCRdb's table has in-frame clones only and misses some. The sample data list approximately 82,000 clones. The sequencing sample was made of PBMCs. Receptors were obtained from a woman aged 55-69 years in good health and CMV-seronegative. Both conserved end residues are part of each CDR3. The order of the fields is CDR3 length, V gene, J gene, D gene, CDR3 protein, CDR3 DNA. D genes are given only for firm matches.

cdr3_length: 14
v_call: TRBV28
j_call: TRBJ2-7
d_call: TRBD1
cdr3_aa: CASTNRGGSYEQYF
cdr3_nt: TGTGCCAGTACAAACAGGGGTGGGTCCTACGAGCAGTACTTC

cdr3_length: 14
v_call: TRBV7-2
j_call: TRBJ2-2
d_call: .
cdr3_aa: CASIRLVSTGELFF
cdr3_nt: TGTGCCAGCATCAGACTAGTTAGCACCGGGGAGCTGTTTTTT

cdr3_length: 13
v_call: TRBV5-4
j_call: TRBJ2-7
d_call: TRBD1
cdr3_aa: CASSLEGQGVRYF
cdr3_nt: TGTGCCAGCAGCTTGGAGGGACAGGGGGTCCGGTACTTC

cdr3_length: 13
v_call: TRBV5-8
j_call: TRBJ2-3
d_call: .
cdr3_aa: CASSTGNTDTQYF
cdr3_nt: TGTGCCAGCAGCACGGGAAACACAGATACGCAGTATTTT

cdr3_length: 15
v_call: TRBV25-1
j_call: TRBJ2-1
d_call: .
cdr3_aa: CASSDSGLLYNEQFF
cdr3_nt: TGTGCCAGCAGTGATTCCGGACTATTATACAATGAGCAGTTCTTC

cdr3_length: 15
v_call: TRBV7-2
j_call: TRBJ2-3
d_call: TRBD2
cdr3_aa: CASSRLAGFTDTQYF
cdr3_nt: TGTGCCAGCAGTCGACTAGCGGGGTTCACAGATACGCAGTATTTT

cdr3_length: 14
v_call: TRBV6-1
j_call: TRBJ2-7
d_call: TRBD1
cdr3_aa: CASSPGTGLIEQYF
cdr3_nt: TGTGCCAGCAGCCCCGGGACAGGACTCATCGAGCAGTACTTC

cdr3_length: 13
v_call: TRBV6-6
j_call: TRBJ1-4
d_call: .
cdr3_aa: CASSDSLDEKLFF
cdr3_nt: TGTGCCAGCAGTGACAGTTTGGATGAAAAACTGTTTTTT

cdr3_length: 16
v_call: TRBV7-3
j_call: TRBJ2-5
d_call: TRBD1
cdr3_aa: CASSLRGGTGSGEQYF
cdr3_nt: TGTGCCAGCAGCTTAAGAGGCGGGACAGGCTCGGGGGAGCAGTACTTC

cdr3_length: 14
v_call: TRBV6-5
j_call: TRBJ1-1
d_call: .
cdr3_aa: CASTNPGGGTEAFF
cdr3_nt: TGTGCCAGCACCAACCCGGGGGGAGGCACTGAAGCTTTCTTT

cdr3_length: 12
v_call: TRBV7-8
j_call: TRBJ1-3
d_call: .
cdr3_aa: CASSLGEGGVYF
cdr3_nt: TGTGCCAGCAGCTTAGGGGAGGGTGGGGTATATTTT

cdr3_length: 18
v_call: TRBV11-1
j_call: TRBJ2-1
d_call: TRBD2
cdr3_aa: CASTPLGGSGRSYNEQFF
cdr3_nt: TGTGCCAGCACCCCCCTAGGGGGTAGCGGGAGATCCTACAATGAGCAGTTCTTC